One and the same sample provided the 22 T cell receptor beta chains below, sequenced in a study of OX40 agonist ivuxolimab in advanced cancers. Profiling relied on immunoSEQ multiplex PCR, and the TCRdb table lists in-frame clones only, not all of them. Of tens of thousands of clones listed, approximately 91% are singletons. This sample comprised CD4+ or CD8+ T cells sorted from blood, obtained in a trial of the OX40 agonist ivuxolimab. The receptors originated from an adult with an advanced solid tumor such as melanoma, head and neck, liver or kidney cancer.

The chain recombines TRBV5-1 with TRBJ1-3; a possible D gene is TRBD1 (6 bases). The CDR3 has 15 residues. Germline V lookup: CDR1 SGHRS, CDR2 YFSETQ. The ends were cut back, 7 bases at V and 2 bases at J, with 16 bases in the middle. CDR3 residues: CASSAGGRTGNTIYF. CDR3 DNA sequence: TGCGCCAGCTCTGCCGGGGGGCGAACTGGAAACACCATATATTTT.

The chain recombines TRBV7-3 with TRBJ2-3; 10 positions match TRBD2. This CDR3 is 16 amino acids long. V dropped 5 bases and J dropped 3; count of bases not matched to a gene: 8. Germline CDR1 SGHTA, CDR2 FQGTGA. CDR3 residues: CASSPLTAGGTDTQYF. The DNA of the CDR3 is TGTGCCAGCAGCCCTTTAACAGCGGGGGGGACAGATACGCAGTATTTT.

In its sample, this clone was seen once. This chain uses TRBV10-3 with TRBJ2-1, with a weak D call TRBD1 (7 bases). With 4 bases removed from V and 8 bases from J, the gap between germline ends came to 18 bases. The CDR3 covers 15 residues. In germline, CDR1 is ENHRY, CDR2 SYGVKD. The CDR3 DNA follows: TGTGCCATCAGTGCAGGAGGGGGCGGTGTTGATGAGCAGTTCTTC. Translation: CAISAGGGGVDEQFF.

In this sample, this clone turned up once. The rearrangement links TRBV30 to TRBJ2-5, with TRBD2 matching 12 bases. V gave up 1 base and J gave up 4 bases; unmatched junction bases: 10. The CDR3 runs 17 residues. Germline V gene lookup returns CDR1 GTSNPN and CDR2 SVGIG (reference sequence). CDR3 bases: TGTGCCTGGAGTGCGATACCGGCTAGCGGGAGGGGAGAGACCCAGTACTTC. Its translation: CAWSAIPASGRGETQYF.

V usage is TRBV5-1 and J usage is TRBJ1-2; D perhaps matches TRBD1 (6 bases). CDR1 is SGHRS, CDR2 YFSETQ, per germline. Trimming stripped 7 bases from V and 3 bases from J, with 19 bases between. CDR3 length: 15 residues. The CDR3 region has the DNA TGCGCCAGCTCAATAACCAGGGGTCTTTACTATGGCTACACCTTC. Its protein product is CASSITRGLYYGYTF. The entire variable domain, with the rest obtained from reference TRBV5-1 and TRBJ1-2, is as follows: KAGVTQTPRYLIKTRGQQVTLSCSPISGHRSVSWYQQTPGQGLQFLFEYFSETQRNKGNFPGRFSGRQFSNSRSEMNVSTLELGDSALYLCASSITRGLYYGYTFGSGTRLTVV.

The chain links TRBV20-1 to TRBJ2-7; TRBD2 matches 7 bases. The V segment lost 3 bases and the J segment 6 bases; nucleotides outside the gene matches: 2. Germline values: CDR1 DFQATT, CDR2 SNEGSKA (reference sequence). This CDR3 comprises 11 residues. In DNA form, the CDR3 reads TGCAGTGCTAGGGGGAGGGCCGAGCAGTACGTC. It codes for CSARGRAEQYV.

The chain carries TRBV27 and TRBJ1-6, with a weak D call TRBD1 (5 bases). The CDR3 is 16 amino acids. Trimming shortened V by 2 bases and J by 1 base, and 9 bases separated the two germline ends. Germline CDR1 is MNHEY and CDR2 is SMNVEV (reference sequence). CDR3 DNA sequence: TGTGCCAGCAGTTTAAGCGGGGGATCCTATAATTCACCCCTCCACTTT. Translated, it gives CASSLSGGSYNSPLHF.

V and J are TRBV5-1 and TRBJ1-2; D remains unclear. Germline CDR1 is SGHRS and CDR2 is YFSETQ. This CDR3 is 13 amino acids long. V lost 0 bases, J lost 4 bases, and 7 bases lay in between. CDR3 coding DNA: TGCGCCAGCAGCTTGGGGGGAGCCTATGGCTACACCTTC. Translated, it gives CASSLGGAYGYTF. Drawing the rest from reference TRBV5-1 and TRBJ1-2, the complete variable domain is KAGVTQTPRYLIKTRGQQVTLSCSPISGHRSVSWYQQTPGQGLQFLFEYFSETQRNKGNFPGRFSGRQFSNSRSEMNVSTLELGDSALYLCASSLGGAYGYTFGSGTRLTVV.

This chain connects TRBV6-5 to TRBJ2-5, with D perhaps TRBD1 (6 bases). Trimming removed 5 bases at V and 1 base at J, with 8 bases between. CDR1 MNHEY and CDR2 SVGAGI come from the germline V gene. This CDR3 spans 13 amino acids. CDR3 protein: CASSPDSQETQYF. In nucleotides, the CDR3 is TGTGCCAGCAGTCCGGACAGCCAAGAGACCCAGTACTTC.

V is TRBV6-5 and J is TRBJ1-5; D possibly corresponds to TRBD1 (6 bases). V was cut by 10 bases and J by 3 bases, with 19 bases left in between. This CDR3 is built from 15 residues. Germline CDR1 and CDR2: MNHEY and SVGAGI. The CDR3 reads CATSLGGRNNQPQHF. The CDR3 DNA follows: TGTGCCACCTCCCTAGGGGGTAGAAACAATCAGCCCCAGCATTTT.

J is TRBJ2-7 and V is TRBV19, with 10 bases that match TRBD1. The CDR3 has 15 residues. Germline values: CDR1 LNHDA, CDR2 SQIVND (reference sequence). V lost 5 bases to trimming and J lost 3 bases; unmatched junction nucleotides: 7. The CDR3 protein is CASSLGQGGIYEQYF. Written as DNA, the CDR3 is TGTGCCAGTAGTCTCGGACAGGGGGGGATCTACGAGCAGTACTTC.

The chain uses TRBV6-5 and TRBJ1-1; D is unclear. Between the trimmed V and J ends, which lost 0 bases and 4 bases, there was a span of 9 bases. CDR1 and CDR2 from the germline V gene are MNHEY and SVGAGI. This CDR3 contains 14 residues. The CDR3 reads CASSYSGLSTEAFF. In nucleotides, the CDR3 is TGTGCCAGCAGTTACTCAGGATTGAGCACTGAAGCTTTCTTT.

J is TRBJ2-2 and V is TRBV7-3, with D possibly TRBD2 on 5 matching bases. The germline V and J ends were trimmed by 2 bases and 6 bases, with 10 bases remaining between them. Looked up from germline, CDR1 is SGHTA and CDR2 is FQGTGA. The CDR3 loop spans 14 amino acids. The CDR3 bases are TGTGCCAGCAGCTTACTAGCCGCCGCCGGGGAGCTGTTTTTT. Translating it yields CASSLLAAAGELFF.

The chain carries TRBV7-9 and TRBJ2-5; no clear D gene. Germline values: CDR1 SEHNR, CDR2 FQNEAQ (reference sequence). The CDR3 covers 16 residues. V was trimmed by 1 base and J by 0 bases, leaving 12 bases between them. CDR3 sequence: CASSLGINLNQETQYF. The CDR3 DNA reads TGTGCCAGCAGCTTAGGGATCAACCTCAACCAAGAGACCCAGTACTTC.

The CDR3 coding sequence is TGTGCCAGCAGCCTCACAAAAAGGGGCCGGGGGAGGATTCAGCCCCAGCATTTT. It encodes CASSLTKRGRGRIQPQHF. The chain employs TRBV7-3 and TRBJ1-5, with TRBD1 as a possible D gene (5 bases). From germline, CDR1 is SGHTA and CDR2 FQGTGA. The CDR3 is 18 residues long. V lost 5 bases and J 6 bases, leaving 26 bases between the germline ends.

The chain is built from TRBV7-9 and TRBJ2-7; D is unclear. Germline V gene data show CDR1 as SEHNR and CDR2 as FQNEAQ (reference sequence). This CDR3 region has 13 residues. Trimming pared 1 base from V and 3 bases from J, leaving 7 bases between. The CDR3 protein is CASSLGPNYEQYV. The CDR3 region has the DNA TGTGCCAGCAGCTTAGGTCCGAACTACGAGCAGTACGTC.

As regards this clone: Other nucleotide sequences from this sample produce the same CDR3. This chain uses TRBV6-5 with TRBJ1-1, with a weak D call TRBD1 (5 bases). Germline CDR1 MNHEY, CDR2 SVGAGI. The V gene lost 6 bases and the J gene lost 5 bases, with 13 bases spanning the gap. The CDR3 runs to 13 residues. CDR3 in DNA: TGTGCCAGCAGAGCCCGCGGGGGAACTGAAGCTTTCTTT. This gives the protein CASRARGGTEAFF.

V gene TRBV29-1 combines with J gene TRBJ2-1; D perhaps matches TRBD2 (6 bases). Trimming stripped 7 bases from V and 5 bases from J, with 12 bases between. Per the germline V gene, CDR1 is SQVTM and CDR2 is ANQGSEA. CDR3 length: 12 residues. In DNA, the CDR3 is TGCAGCGGCCTTAGCGGTAACAATGAGCAGTTCTTC. As protein: CSGLSGNNEQFF.

The chain links TRBV27 to TRBJ1-1, with D possibly TRBD1 on 6 matching bases. The V end lost 2 bases, the J end lost 3 bases, and 13 bases lay between the germline ends. The CDR3 totals 15 residues. CDR1 MNHEY and CDR2 SMNVEV come from the germline V gene (reference sequence). In DNA form, the CDR3 reads TGTGCCAGCAGTTTACTGGGGGCAGGGGACACTGAAGCTTTCTTT. Protein: CASSLLGAGDTEAFF.

The chain is built from TRBV4-3 and TRBJ2-7; D is undetermined. CDR1 and CDR2 (germline): LGHNA, YSLEER. V dropped 4 bases and J dropped 3 bases, with 16 bases sitting between them. The CDR3 contains 15 residues. CDR3 bases: TGCGCCAGCAGCCCCGCTGCGGAAAACCTCTACGAGCAGTACTTC. It is translated as CASSPAAENLYEQYF.

The chain combines TRBV7-2 with TRBJ1-1, with unresolved D. Germline assignment: CDR1 SGHTA and CDR2 FQGNSA. Trimming cost V 2 bases and J 3 bases, with 10 bases left between them. The CDR3 runs to 14 residues. The chain's CDR3 is CASSLMGADTEAFF. The CDR3 bases are TGTGCCAGCAGCTTAATGGGCGCGGACACTGAAGCTTTCTTT.

The rearrangement links TRBV30 to TRBJ2-2; the match to TRBD1 covers 9 bases. The CDR3 sequence is 12 residues long. Germline V lookup: CDR1 GTSNPN, CDR2 SVGIG (reference sequence). V lost 8 bases, J lost 6 bases, and 4 bases stayed unmatched. The CDR3 region is CARTGAAGELFF. The DNA of the CDR3 is TGTGCCCGGACAGGGGCCGCCGGGGAGCTGTTTTTT.